This T cell receptor beta chain was obtained from a study of CD8+ T cells in alopecia areata. Concerning this clone: Its antigen is undetermined.

Study-wide findings and caveats: Lesional scalp displayed greater clonality than normal scalp, most notably in alopecia totalis/universalis. Sharing of TCRs across patients appeared less clear than in mice, possibly for HLA-related reasons.

Extracted from the samples, RNA was reverse transcribed into cDNA to serve as the sequencing template. The table came from immunoSEQ multiplex PCR; TCRdb's copy has only in-frame clones and leaves some out. The data show 110,000 or so clones, roughly 59% seen once. The TCR sequence derives from a human donor in good health. What was sequenced was CD8+ T cells sorted from blood.

CDR3 sequence: CASSPWTGTNQPQHF. CDR3 coding DNA: TGTGCCAGCAGTCCGTGGACAGGGACTAATCAGCCCCAGCATTTT. The V gene is TRBV27, the J gene TRBJ1-5; 8 positions match TRBD1. Per germline, CDR1 MNHEY and CDR2 SMNVEV (reference sequence). The CDR3 extends over 15 amino acids. Trimming took 5 bases from V and 4 from J; bases not matched to a gene: 7.